Below are 16 T cell receptor beta chains sequenced from a single sample in a study of T cell responses to AZD1222 COVID-19 vaccine. Using immunoSEQ multiplex PCR, the repertoire was profiled, and TCRdb retains in-frame clones only, with some absent. The sample lists 150,000 to 200,000 clones, around 93% occurring once. Sequences were derived from peripheral blood, sampled on day 0 of AZD1222 vaccination. Receptor source: an adult in good health.

The chain uses TRBV28 and TRBJ1-1; D uncertain. From germline, CDR1 is MDHEN and CDR2 SYDVKM. CDR3 size: 13 residues. V dropped 0 bases and J dropped 9 bases, with 11 bases sitting between them. CDR3 loop: CASSLWNNTKAFF. The CDR3 coding sequence is TGTGCCAGCAGTTTATGGAATAATACGAAAGCTTTCTTT.

The rearrangement links TRBV5-1 to TRBJ1-1, with a weak D call TRBD1 (6 bases). Per germline, CDR1 SGHRS and CDR2 YFSETQ. V dropped 0 bases and J dropped 1 base, with 10 bases sitting between them. The CDR3 length is 15 residues. DNA of the CDR3: TGCGCCAGCAGCTTGGGGCAACAGGGGAACACTGAAGCTTTCTTT. It yields the protein CASSLGQQGNTEAFF.

The CDR3 nucleotides are TGTGCCAGCACCGCCCCCCTAGATACGCAGTATTTT. This gives the protein CASTAPLDTQYF. V is TRBV2 and J is TRBJ2-3; D gene uncertain. CDR1 and CDR2 from the germline V gene are SNHLY and FYNNEI. This CDR3 region has 12 residues. V gave up 7 bases and J gave up 5 bases, with 10 bases separating them.

V is TRBV28 and J is TRBJ2-3; 8 nucleotides line up with TRBD1. J gave up 2 bases and V 5 bases, and 3 bases lay outside the gene matches. The CDR3 length is 14 residues. CDR1 is MDHEN and CDR2 is SYDVKM in the germline V gene. CDR3 sequence (DNA): TGTGCCAGCAGTCACAGGGGGTTCACAGATACGCAGTATTTT. It specifies CASSHRGFTDTQYF.

The V gene is TRBV28, the J gene TRBJ1-5; 7 positions match TRBD1. Germline V CDR1 and CDR2: MDHEN, SYDVKM. There are 14 residues in the CDR3. The trim removed 1 base at V and 6 bases at J, leaving 3 bases unmatched. CDR3 DNA: TGTGCCAGCAGTTTATCCCAGGGGGGTCAGCCCCAGCATTTT. Its translation: CASSLSQGGQPQHF.

The rearrangement links TRBV2 to TRBJ1-2; D ambiguous. The CDR3 runs 14 residues. Per the germline V gene, CDR1 is SNHLY and CDR2 is FYNNEI. Trimming shortened V by 7 bases and J by 2 bases, and 14 bases separated the two germline ends. The CDR3 DNA sequence: TGTGCCAGCACCGAGGGCCGTGGGAACTATGGCTACACCTTC. It is translated as CASTEGRGNYGYTF.

The rearrangement uses TRBV29-1 and TRBJ1-2; D gene unclear. CDR1 is SQVTM and CDR2 is ANQGSEA in the germline V gene. Trimming stripped 5 bases from V and 2 bases from J, with 6 bases between. The CDR3 sequence is 11 residues long. The CDR3 coding sequence is TGCAGCGTTTCGGGAAACTATGGCTACACCTTC. Its translation is CSVSGNYGYTF.

The V and J genes are TRBV30 and TRBJ1-2; D gene unclear. Between the trimmed V and J ends, which lost 0 bases and 6 bases, there was a span of 14 bases. Germline assignment: CDR1 GTSNPN and CDR2 SVGIG (reference sequence). CDR3 length: 14 amino acids. The CDR3 is CAWSVAGAPNGYTF. The CDR3 coding sequence is TGTGCCTGGAGTGTAGCAGGCGCCCCTAATGGCTACACCTTC.

V and J are TRBV19 and TRBJ2-7; D remains unclear. This CDR3 has 13 residues. V lost 6 bases to trimming and J lost 5 bases, with 14 bases between them. The V gene's germline CDR1 is LNHDA and CDR2 SQIVND (reference sequence). The CDR3 nucleotides read TGTGCCAGTAGCACTCTAGAGTCCCACGAGCAGTACTTC. Protein product: CASSTLESHEQYF.

The chain carries TRBV11-2 and TRBJ2-3, with a tentative D call TRBD2 (6 bases). Trimming cost V 5 bases and J 4 bases, with 16 bases left between them. The V gene's germline CDR1 is SGHAT and CDR2 FQNNGV. CDR3 length: 15 residues. The CDR3 sequence: CASSPRRGWPDTQYF. Here the CDR3 DNA reads TGTGCCAGCAGCCCAAGGCGGGGATGGCCAGATACGCAGTATTTT.

This chain links TRBV7-2 with TRBJ2-7, with a weak D call TRBD1 (6 bases). Trimming shortened V by 5 bases and J by 6 bases, and 11 bases separated the two germline ends. The CDR3 sequence is 12 residues long. From germline, CDR1 is SGHTA and CDR2 FQGNSA. CDR3 loop: CASSRTGFEQYF. The DNA of the CDR3 is TGTGCCAGCAGCCGCACAGGGTTCGAGCAGTACTTC.

The gene calls are TRBV6-5 and TRBJ1-1; D not resolved. Germline CDR1 and CDR2: MNHEY and SVGAGI. This CDR3 is 13 amino acids long. Trimming took 7 bases from V and 7 from J, leaving 16 bases between them. CDR3 in amino acids: CASTHSNLNEAFF. As DNA, the CDR3 is TGTGCCAGCACCCACTCCAACCTCAATGAAGCTTTCTTT.

V is TRBV10-3 and J is TRBJ1-1; D unclear. The V end was cut by 2 bases, the J end by 1 base, with 2 bases between. Germline V CDR1 and CDR2: ENHRY, SYGVKD. The CDR3 runs to 12 residues. The CDR3 region has the DNA TGTGCCATCAGTGAGGGGAACACTGAAGCTTTCTTT. Protein product: CAISEGNTEAFF.

In nucleotides, the CDR3 is TGTGCCAGCAGTGAACTTCCTAGCGGGAATGCGGACATTCAGTACTTC. As protein: CASSELPSGNADIQYF. This rearrangement joins TRBV6-1 to TRBJ2-4; TRBD2 agrees at 9 bases. Germline V gene sequence: CDR1 MNHNS, CDR2 SASEGT. The ends lost 2 bases at V and 8 bases at J; junction bases unmatched: 10. The CDR3 consists of 16 residues.

V usage is TRBV11-2 and J usage is TRBJ2-5; D not resolved. V shed 5 bases and J shed 1 base, with 11 bases lying between them. The CDR3 loop spans 14 amino acids. CDR1 and CDR2 from the germline V gene are SGHAT and FQNNGV. Here the CDR3 reads CASSLRLGQETQYF. CDR3 DNA sequence: TGTGCCAGCAGCCTCCGACTGGGCCAAGAGACCCAGTACTTC.

The rearrangement links TRBV25-1 to TRBJ1-2, with D uncertain. V lost 2 bases to trimming and J lost 2 bases, with 3 bases between them. Germline V lookup: CDR1 MGHDK, CDR2 SYGVNS. The CDR3 consists of 12 residues. This CDR3 reads CASSEGNYGYTF. The DNA of the CDR3 is TGTGCCAGCAGTGAAGGGAACTATGGCTACACCTTC.